This T cell receptor (beta chain) comes out of a study of cytomegalovirus exposure and HLA in healthy donors (dated by TCRdb to the late 2010s). With respect to the entire study: An earlier analysis of some 500 of the donors reported 250 to 300 Gb of sequence data and more than 90 million unique TCR beta sequences from 150 million to 200 million T cells. Typing coverage differed by locus: A, B, C, DRB1 and DQB1 were typed in roughly 620-640 donors, DQA1 in approximately 520, DPA1 in roughly 590, and DPB1 in 400 to 490. A later analysis re-examined previously published TCR beta repertoires from just over 650 donors and added high-resolution HLA genotyping to investigate patterns of TCR occurrence. Along with the approximately 650-subject first cohort, a separate validation cohort of around 110 different subjects was used. Among the roughly 390 genotyped donors, about 83% belonged to the genetic ancestry cluster associated with self-reported Caucasian donors. Alongside the repertoire data, information on donor age, sex, ethnicity and CMV serostatus was compiled. HLA typing covered class I and class II loci at four-digit resolution. Rather than using new phenotypic data, the later analysis identified candidate immune exposures from TCR beta sequences and from how often those sequences occurred across donors. The study profiled the T cell repertoires of 550 to 700 subjects by immunosequencing and related them to cytomegalovirus serostatus. To predict cytomegalovirus infection status, the study combined high-throughput TCR immunosequencing, statistical association of individual TCRs with disease status, and machine learning. Four or five DR-DQ haplotypes were handled as single units for association and clustering because linkage in the cohort was strong. Among approximately 370 genotyped donors of the cohort, an average of around 220,000 unique TCR beta nucleotide sequences was sequenced per donor, of which 15% to 20% were non-productive. In an earlier analysis of about 590 of the donors, high-throughput TCR beta sequencing was used to judge whether each TCR beta V gene segment behaved as functional or pseudogenic. A later genetic analysis took genome-wide SNP genotypes for about 55% of the 666 donors and used that subset as a discovery cohort. The study aimed to test whether cataloging public T cell receptors could reveal signatures of past pathogen exposure. Every discovery cohort repertoire had been produced on one sequencing platform. An early release covering roughly 640 HLA-typed donors comprised roughly 300 gigabases of sequencing data and tens of millions of unique TCR sequences. What the work shows at the level of the full study, not this receptor alone: The presence/absence analyses assumed that sequencing depth was roughly uniform across donors, and that assumption may not be true. In this cohort, only TCR beta chains were sequenced, and detectable features were limited by the absence of alpha or paired-chain data. In a later genetic analysis, a missense DCLRE1C variant was associated with V-gene and J-gene trimming of TCR beta chains, and the association was replicated in an independent cohort. According to a later analysis, TCR association rates differed among HLA loci, with DRB1 alleles showing the most associated TCRs and HLA-C alleles showing the fewest. According to a later genetic analysis, donors in an Asian-associated ancestry cluster had fewer N-insertions in productive TCRs than the approximately 710-donor mean. Most TCR sequences were observed very rarely across donors, whereas some public TCRs were present in many individuals. Because the 87-base-pair reads could not distinguish some IMGT-functional V segments, including TRBV6-2 and TRBV6-3, those segments were excluded. In both the original and validation cohorts, the classifier was reported to diagnose cytomegalovirus status with high specificity and sensitivity. In the study, around 160 TCR beta chains were listed as associated with cytomegalovirus. CMV serostatus was the only immune exposure information available for the cohort. Three of the identified cytomegalovirus-associated TCR beta chains were confirmed in vitro to be specific for cytomegalovirus antigens. A further reported finding was that TCR beta sequences accurately predicted the HLA-A and HLA-B alleles for most subjects in the first cohort. When HLA alleles, especially DR and DQ, strongly co-occurred, TCR associations were difficult to assign to individual alleles. A cluster of highly shared sequence variants was judged likely to be a technical artifact of the sequencing pipeline. Because counts were too low, about 15 rarely observed V segments, including chromosome 9 orphons, were left out of the earlier analysis of 587 of the donors. In a later analysis, several top co-occurrence clusters were reported to appear linked to parvovirus B19, influenza, CMV and Epstein-Barr virus. Because HLA typing was unavailable for some donors at each locus, only the typed subset was used in association tests. Broadly in line with IMGT annotations, most TCR beta V segments showed up in productive rearrangements about 87% or about 30% of the time in an earlier analysis of about 500 of the donors. Linkage disequilibrium might explain the correlated functional status among segregating V segments, but an unknown experimental factor could not be ruled out. In a later analysis, HLA-associated TCR beta chains showed more clonal expansion and lower generation probabilities than non-associated chains that were equally common. The authors suggested that the approach could potentially be generalized to other disease states and immunological phenotypes. In a later analysis, most CMV-associated TCR beta chains were found to appear HLA-restricted, with HLA associations seemingly driven largely by CMV exposure. At a false discovery rate of 0.05, a later analysis linked 16,951 TCR beta sequences to specific HLA alleles.

V is cut back by 4 bases and J by 6 bases, with 6 bases in the junction unmatched. CDR1 LNHNV and CDR2 YYDKDF were looked up in the germline V gene (reference sequence). Including cysteine and phenylalanine, the CDR3 has 13 amino acids. The entry retains the CDR3 DNA only, 39 bases that are in frame from base 1. Library preparation used the immunoSEQ multiplex PCR assay. The multiplex PCR relied on a mix of 60 forward primers for TCR Vbeta segments and 13 reverse primers for TCR Jbeta segments. The CDR3 region of rearranged TCR beta genes was amplified from genomic DNA by a multiplex PCR assay. The amplified TCR beta libraries were sequenced on the Illumina HiSeq System as 87-base-pair reads. For the original study's pipeline: Across the 600 to 700 repertoires, a later analysis counted tens of millions of unique TCR beta chains, 9.5 million to 13 million of which were shared by at least two donors. A nearest-neighbor algorithm error-corrected the raw reads and collapsed the reads into unique sequences, merging closely related sequences to remove PCR and sequencing errors. Alignment of CDR3 sequences to IMGT reference sequences was used to assign V, D and J gene segments. For a sequence to be retained, a match of at least six nucleotides was required to both a V gene segment and a J gene segment. A rearrangement was called productive if the CDR3 had no stop codons and remained in frame with V and J, and every other rearrangement was called non-productive. CDR3 was defined by IMGT convention, running from the second conserved V-encoded cysteine to the conserved J-encoded phenylalanine. In an earlier analysis of around 640 of the donors, sequences lacking an unambiguous match to a single V gene segment were excluded. In an earlier analysis of 500 to 750 of the donors, V segments were called functional above 56.7% productive rearrangements and were called segregating when the between-donor standard deviation exceeded 5%. To diagnose cytomegalovirus status from the catalog of TCR beta chain sequences, a statistical classification framework was built. V and J gene assignment, in a later analysis, came from comparing TCR nucleotide sequences with IMGT/GENE-DB human TR gene sequences. A later analysis assigned CDR3 sequences and most-parsimonious VDJ recombination scenarios with the TCRdist pipeline. In a later analysis, each TCR beta chain was defined by its CDR3 amino acid sequence together with its V-gene family, and reads without a unique V-gene family were excluded. As a way to deal with suspected cross-contamination and a sequencing artifact, a later analysis dropped 450 to 600 nucleotide sequences that were highly shared and had low generation probability. A later analysis calculated a clonal expansion index for each public chain from normalized within-repertoire ranks of inferred template counts. In a later analysis, generation probabilities were computed using a VDJ recombination model fitted to out-of-frame rearrangements, and the results were checked against IGoR. In a later analysis, TCR-TCR, TCR-HLA and TCR-CMV co-occurrence was scored with hypergeometric tests, and a repertoire-size bias correction was applied to TCR pairs. In a later analysis, false discovery rates were estimated by permuting HLA or CMV assignments 20 times. A later analysis grouped co-occurring TCRs with DBSCAN, adding TCRdist sequence similarity when clustering within HLA-allele-positive subsets. Co-occurrence clustering excluded repertoires with fewer than 30,000 or more than 120,000 public chains, plus five with anomalous nucleotide sharing. TCRdb carries this immuneACCESS record with in-frame sequences only. Its versions omit some clonotypes, under half of them owing to an unresolved V gene in the studies checked, with the rest unexplained. The V and J calls and clone size were taken over from that table, and D and trimming were inferred from the DNA. The sample records around 140,000 clones, around 85% of which are singletons. Of the sample, roughly 2.9% falls within the top ten clones.

In total, over 600 healthy bone marrow donors made up the cohort. At the time of sampling, every cohort member was nominally healthy, though immune exposures that went unrecorded were likely present. The donor tested CMV seronegative, placing the donor among the 352 seronegative members of the cohort. Each donor provided a peripheral blood sample, and peripheral blood mononuclear cells were used for TCR beta sequencing. The Qiagen DNeasy Blood Extraction Kit was used to extract genomic DNA from the blood cell samples. Comment on this clone: The clone's antigen remains unknown. The input lacks base qualities; no much larger clone sits a single base away.

The sample was PBMCs. The V and J segments used are TRBV15 and TRBJ2-7, and 7 bases in between align with TRBD1. This TCR was sampled from a woman in her thirties in good health and CMV-seronegative. The base sequence is TGTGCCACCAGCATAGAATACAGGGGCGAGCAGTACTTC. It is translated as CATSIEYRGEQYF.